These 30 T cell receptor beta chains originate from one sample sequenced in a study of T cells in Graves' hyperthyroidism and ophthalmopathy. What was amplified from RNA transcripts were TCR beta CDR3 regions. The primer set for the first-round RT-PCR of the TCR CDR3 was HTBI. TCRdb re-derived calls from the multiplex PCR reads in MiXCR, one entry per CDR3 protein. The sample lists about 420,000 distinct CDR3 sequences, roughly 13% occurring once. The sequenced sample consisted of blood. The receptors here all came from a woman aged 18-35 years with Graves' hyperthyroidism.

The chain recombines TRBV10-3 with TRBJ1-6; 7 nucleotides line up with TRBD1. This CDR3 has 13 amino acids. J lost 6 bases, V lost 11 bases, and 7 bases had no gene match. Germline V lookup: CDR1 ENHRY, CDR2 SYGVKD. The CDR3 protein is CAAQGVGNSPLHF. CDR3 DNA sequence: TGTGCCGCGCAGGGGGTAGGTAATTCACCCCTCCACTTT.

This clonotype has ten or more counts. The chain carries TRBV28 and TRBJ2-7; perhaps TRBD1 as D (5 bases). V was cut by 5 bases and J by 3 bases, with 8 bases left in between. Germline lookup yields CDR1 MDHEN and CDR2 SYDVKM. The CDR3 extends over 12 amino acids. The CDR3 coding sequence is TGTGCCAGCAGTCGAAGGGGCTACGAGCAGTACTTC. Translating it yields CASSRRGYEQYF.

The chain combines TRBV4-2 with TRBJ2-6, with a tentative D call TRBD1 (6 bases). Germline-derived CDR1 and CDR2 are LGHNA and YNFKEQ. The CDR3 runs to 15 residues. The ends were cut back, 0 bases at V and 3 bases at J, with 6 bases in the middle. This CDR3 reads CASSQDRGGANVLTF. The DNA for the CDR3 is TGTGCCAGCAGCCAAGACAGGGGTGGGGCCAACGTCCTGACTTTC.

V gene TRBV5-1 combines with J gene TRBJ1-1; the D is unclear. Germline V CDR1 and CDR2: SGHRS, YFSETQ. V was shortened by 4 bases and J by 6 bases, with 16 bases between the two germline ends. The length of the CDR3 is 14 residues. The CDR3 DNA is TGCGCCAGCAGCCTTTATGCTCCTGGGTCTGAAGCTTTCTTT. As protein: CASSLYAPGSEAFF.

V and J are TRBV20-1 and TRBJ1-5, with TRBD1 as a possible D gene (5 bases). Trimming removed 3 bases from V and 6 bases from J, with 12 bases in between. The CDR3 is made up of 13 amino acids. Germline V gives CDR1 DFQATT, CDR2 SNEGSKA (reference sequence). CDR3 DNA: TGCAGTGCTAGTGTCGGGGCTAGTCAGCCCCAGCATTTT. It is translated as CSASVGASQPQHF.

Ten or more counts support this clonotype. The rearrangement uses TRBV7-2 and TRBJ2-1; 11 nucleotides align to TRBD2. V trimming: 1 base; J trimming: 13 bases; junction bases outside the gene matches: 6. Germline V lookup: CDR1 SGHTA, CDR2 FQGNSA. This CDR3 is 14 amino acids long. CDR3 in amino acids: CASSLGLAGGSQFF. CDR3 DNA: TGTGCCAGCAGCTTAGGGCTAGCGGGAGGATCACAGTTCTTC.

The chain couples TRBV7-9 to TRBJ1-1; 7 bases are shared with TRBD1. The V gene's germline CDR1 is SEHNR and CDR2 FQNEAQ (reference sequence). V lost 1 base to trimming and J lost 7 bases; unmatched junction nucleotides: 9. The CDR3 is made up of 15 amino acids. In DNA, the CDR3 is TGTGCCAGCAGCTTAGGTGTTGGACAGGACTATGAAGCTTTCTTT. Protein product: CASSLGVGQDYEAFF.

This clonotype showed up just once. One junction end disagrees with the germline gene, perhaps due to a read error. The V call is TRBV2, the J call TRBJ1-1; D might be TRBD1 (6 bases). Germline V gene data show CDR1 as SNHLY and CDR2 as FYNNEI. The length of the CDR3 is 13 residues. The CDR3 here is CARVQGPNAEAFF. The CDR3 region has the DNA TGTGCCAGGGTACAGGGTCCGAACGCTGAAGCTTTCTTT.

This clonotype has only a few counts. This chain links TRBV2 with TRBJ1-1; the D is unclear. CDR3 length: 13 residues. Germline CDR1 reads SNHLY; CDR2 reads FYNNEI. The V gene lost 6 bases and the J gene lost 4 bases, with 12 bases spanning the gap. The CDR3, as DNA: TGTGCCAGCAGGTCCGGACGGGGCACTGAAGCTTTCTTT. Residues: CASRSGRGTEAFF.

The CDR3 loop is CSARVHRRFRETQYF. The CDR3 nucleotides read TGCAGTGCTAGAGTCCACAGGAGGTTCCGGGAGACCCAGTACTTC. The chain uses TRBV20-1 and TRBJ2-5; D is perhaps TRBD1 or TRBD2 (5 bases each). Germline values: CDR1 DFQATT, CDR2 SNEGSKA (reference sequence). The CDR3 length is 15 residues. V lost 1 base to trimming and J lost 5 bases, with 17 bases between them.

This clonotype showed up many times. The V gene is TRBV18, the J gene TRBJ2-3; D possibly matches TRBD1 or TRBD2 (5 bases each). Trimming stripped 3 bases from V and 0 bases from J, with 13 bases between. This CDR3 contains 16 residues. Germline-derived CDR1 and CDR2 are KGHSH and LQKENI. The CDR3 spells CASSPRWGRSTDTQYF. CDR3 DNA: TGTGCCAGCTCACCGAGGTGGGGGAGAAGCACAGATACGCAGTATTTT.

This clonotype was observed a few times. The V gene is TRBV7-3, the J gene TRBJ2-1; 13 nucleotides align to TRBD2. Trimming cost V 2 bases and J 7 bases; bases outside gene matches: 2. CDR1 is SGHTA, CDR2 FQGTGA, per germline. The CDR3 runs to 15 residues. The CDR3 nucleotides are TGTGCCAGCAGCTTAGGGACTAGCGGGACGAATGAGCAGTTCTTC. Translation: CASSLGTSGTNEQFF.

This clonotype has ten or more counts. CDR3 sequence (DNA): TGTGCCAGCAGTTCGCCTCCGACTAGCGATGAGCAGTTCTTC. It yields the protein CASSSPPTSDEQFF. V gene TRBV2 combines with J gene TRBJ2-1; TRBD2 agrees at 8 bases. V shed 5 bases, J shed 8 bases, and the junction held 8 bases outside the gene matches. The CDR3 spans 14 residues. Germline values: CDR1 SNHLY, CDR2 FYNNEI.

The table lists this clonotype with many counts. The rearrangement links TRBV7-2 to TRBJ2-7; no clear D gene. The V and J ends lost 0 bases and 2 bases respectively, with 8 bases between them. CDR1 is SGHTA, CDR2 FQGNSA, per germline. This CDR3 is 14 amino acids long. The CDR3 DNA is TGTGCCAGCAGCTTAGCTCTTGTGGCCTACGAGCAGTACTTC. As protein: CASSLALVAYEQYF.

This clonotype was counted ten times or more. The chain recombines TRBV5-6 with TRBJ1-3; D is ambiguous. V was pared by 2 bases and J by 0 bases, with 9 bases between. The CDR3 contains 15 residues. Germline CDR1 is SGHDT and CDR2 is YYEEEE. CDR3 DNA: TGTGCCAGCAGCTTACCCGGGTACTCTGGAAACACCATATATTTT. It codes for CASSLPGYSGNTIYF.

The rearrangement links TRBV12-3 or TRBV12-4 to TRBJ2-7; 8 bases map to TRBD2. V shed 5 bases, J shed 8 bases, and the junction held 14 bases outside the gene matches. The length of the CDR3 is 15 residues. The CDR3 DNA reads as TGTGCCAGCAGTCCCCCGGGACCAGCGGGAGTTCAGCAGTACTTC. It encodes CASSPPGPAGVQQYF.

This clonotype was detected many times. Here the CDR3 DNA reads TGTGCCAGCAGCCGAGGAGGCAGGTCCTACGAGCAGTACTTC. Translation: CASSRGGRSYEQYF. V usage is TRBV6-2 or TRBV6-3 and J usage is TRBJ2-7, with D tentatively TRBD2 (5 bases). With 6 bases removed from V and 1 base from J, the gap between germline ends came to 13 bases. The CDR3 spans 14 residues. Germline V gene sequence: CDR1 MNHEY, CDR2 SVGEGT.

This clonotype was detected ten times or more. J is TRBJ2-5 and V is TRBV6-5; no reliable D call. Germline V CDR1 and CDR2: MNHEY, SVGAGI. V lost 2 bases and J lost 6, with 4 bases in between. The CDR3 contains 11 residues. CDR3 sequence reads: CASSYGQTQYF. The CDR3 DNA follows: TGTGCCAGCAGTTACGGGCAGACCCAGTACTTC.

In this sample, this clonotype turned up many times. The rearrangement links TRBV29-1 to TRBJ2-7; no definite D call. This CDR3 region has 12 residues. Germline V CDR1 and CDR2: SQVTM, ANQGSEA. The ends were cut back, 4 bases at V and 3 bases at J, with 10 bases in the middle. The CDR3 sequence: CSVVNAYYEQYF. CDR3 sequence (DNA): TGCAGCGTTGTTAACGCGTACTACGAGCAGTACTTC.

This clonotype was seen repeatedly, ten times or more. The CDR3 DNA follows: TGTGCCAGCAGTTCATGGGTGGCGGAGTCAGATGGCTACACCTTC. Encoded protein: CASSSWVAESDGYTF. V usage is TRBV28 and J usage is TRBJ1-2; the D is unclear. Trimming left V 4 bases short and J 6 bases short, with 18 bases between. CDR3 length equals 15 residues. The germline V gene encodes CDR1 MDHEN and CDR2 SYDVKM.

This clonotype was counted ten times or more. V and J are TRBV20-1 and TRBJ1-4, with 7 bases aligning to TRBD1. Germline assignment: CDR1 DFQATT and CDR2 SNEGSKA (reference sequence). V shed 3 bases, J shed 7 bases, and the junction held 20 bases outside the gene matches. This CDR3 has 18 residues. Here the CDR3 reads CSASPMTGTIEGGEKLFF. In DNA, the CDR3 is TGCAGTGCTAGCCCCATGACAGGGACAATAGAGGGGGGTGAAAAACTGTTTTTT.

This chain connects TRBV6-2 or TRBV6-3 to TRBJ2-1; 14 nucleotides match TRBD2. The CDR3 runs to 15 residues. V dropped 6 bases and J dropped 11; count of bases not matched to a gene: 9. Germline V gene data show CDR1 as MNHEY and CDR2 as SVGEGT. The chain's CDR3 is CASRRPGLAGVKQFF. Here the CDR3 DNA reads TGTGCCAGCAGGAGGCCGGGACTAGCGGGAGTGAAGCAGTTCTTC.

This clonotype has a count of ten or more. Relative to the germline gene, one junction end is altered; a read error may explain this. The chain combines TRBV7-7 with TRBJ2-5, with D perhaps being TRBD1 or TRBD2 (6 bases each). Germline V lookup: CDR1 SSHAT, CDR2 FNYEAQ (reference sequence). CDR3 size: 13 residues. In DNA, the CDR3 is TGTGCTAGCAGGAAGACGGGGGCTGAGACCCAGTACTTC. Translated, it gives CASRKTGAETQYF.

This clonotype appeared a few times. The gene calls are TRBV15 and TRBJ2-3; no clear D gene. The CDR3 has 12 residues. Between the trimmed V and J ends, which lost 2 bases and 2 bases, there was a span of 2 bases. Germline V gene lookup returns CDR1 LNHNV and CDR2 YYDKDF (reference sequence). Here the CDR3 DNA reads TGTGCCACCAGCAGACTCACAGATACGCAGTATTTT. It encodes CATSRLTDTQYF. Based on the CDR3 plus reference TRBV15 and TRBJ2-3, the full variable domain is DAMVIQNPRYQVTQFGKPVTLSCSQTLNHNVMYWYQQKSSQAPKLLFHYYDKDFNNEADTPDNFQSRRPNTSFCFLDIRSPGLGDTAMYLCATSRLTDTQYFGPGTRLTVL.

This clonotype was picked up a small number of times. V usage is TRBV6-1 and J usage is TRBJ2-1; the match to TRBD2 covers 10 bases. The J segment lost 2 bases and the V segment lost 5 bases, leaving 3 bases of the junction unmatched. CDR3 size: 15 residues. Germline values: CDR1 MNHNS, CDR2 SASEGT. The CDR3 loop reads CASSFTSGAYNEQFF. CDR3 coding DNA: TGTGCCAGCAGTTTTACTAGCGGGGCCTACAATGAGCAGTTCTTC.

The sample holds many counts of this clonotype. CDR3 loop: CASSFNSGSYNEQFF. In DNA form, the CDR3 reads TGCGCCAGCAGCTTCAATTCTGGATCCTACAATGAGCAGTTCTTC. V usage is TRBV5-1 and J usage is TRBJ2-1; D ambiguous. CDR1 SGHRS and CDR2 YFSETQ come from the germline V gene. The CDR3 extends over 15 amino acids. Trimming took off 2 bases at V and 1 base at J, with 10 bases between the two ends.

The chain has TRBV28 and TRBJ1-4, with no clear D. V lost 1 base and J lost 0, with 9 bases in between. Germline lookup yields CDR1 MDHEN and CDR2 SYDVKM. There are 16 residues in the CDR3. CDR3 region: CASSLFSRATNEKLFF. The CDR3 DNA follows: TGTGCCAGCAGTTTATTTAGCCGCGCAACTAATGAAAAACTGTTTTTT.

This clonotype has a count of ten or more. The chain joins TRBV28 to TRBJ2-5, with no clear D. CDR1 and CDR2 (germline): MDHEN, SYDVKM. V was clipped by 3 bases and J by 1 base, with 15 bases between them. The CDR3 totals 16 residues. CDR3 sequence reads: CASSFITQVGQETQYF. Written as DNA, the CDR3 is TGTGCCAGCAGTTTTATCACGCAGGTGGGCCAAGAGACCCAGTACTTC.

This clonotype appeared many times. The gene calls are TRBV2 and TRBJ1-3; D unresolved. V was clipped by 1 base and J by 1 base, with 11 bases between them. CDR1 is SNHLY, CDR2 FYNNEI, per germline. This CDR3 has 16 amino acids. The CDR3 region is CASSEGGQRSGNTIYF. The CDR3 DNA follows: TGTGCCAGCAGTGAAGGGGGTCAGCGGTCTGGAAACACCATATATTTT.

The chain carries TRBV4-2 and TRBJ2-1; no clear D gene. The CDR3 length is 15 residues. Trimming took off 5 bases at V and 5 bases at J, with 16 bases between the two ends. CDR1 is LGHNA, CDR2 YNFKEQ, per germline. The CDR3 DNA sequence: TGTGCCAGCAGCGACCGGGCGTCGTGGGACAATGAGCAGTTCTTC. It encodes CASSDRASWDNEQFF.